The present TCR beta chain was sequenced within a study of vaccination and CD4 T cells after COVID-19. About the research overall: Convalescent donors: six male, four female; seven Caucasian, two Asian, one multiracial, two Hispanic. Cultures designated as controls were supplied with a CEFX pool, an HIV-1 Nef pool, or no peptide.

CDR3 length equals 15 residues. Deletions cut 3 bases from V and 0 bases from J, with 9 bases between. Germline CDR1 is KGHSH and CDR2 is LQKENI. With the Oncomine TCR Beta short-read assay, DNA from cultured CD4+ T cells was sequenced. Someone extracted genomic DNA from cultured CD4+ T cells. TCRdb called the PCR reads again in MiXCR, with one record for every CDR3 protein. The table includes 7,100 or so distinct CDR3 sequences, roughly two fifths detected once. Treatment described: roughly ten-day PBMC culture with coronavirus spike peptide pools or control peptides (ViraFEST assay). Harvesting of the unexposed donor's CD4+ T cells predated the COVID-19 pandemic (2011-2018). Overall study results and limits: Relatively few convalescent patients and no early post-infection timepoints were analyzed.

This clonotype was recorded a few times. Antigen specificity is unknown. This receptor was taken from a human donor in good health. Sequenced: CD4+ T cells from blood, cultured in vitro. V gene TRBV18 combines with J gene TRBJ1-5; D remains ambiguous. CDR3 protein: CASSPPIGSNQPQHF. The CDR3 nucleotides read TGTGCCAGCTCACCTCCGATAGGTAGCAATCAGCCCCAGCATTTT.